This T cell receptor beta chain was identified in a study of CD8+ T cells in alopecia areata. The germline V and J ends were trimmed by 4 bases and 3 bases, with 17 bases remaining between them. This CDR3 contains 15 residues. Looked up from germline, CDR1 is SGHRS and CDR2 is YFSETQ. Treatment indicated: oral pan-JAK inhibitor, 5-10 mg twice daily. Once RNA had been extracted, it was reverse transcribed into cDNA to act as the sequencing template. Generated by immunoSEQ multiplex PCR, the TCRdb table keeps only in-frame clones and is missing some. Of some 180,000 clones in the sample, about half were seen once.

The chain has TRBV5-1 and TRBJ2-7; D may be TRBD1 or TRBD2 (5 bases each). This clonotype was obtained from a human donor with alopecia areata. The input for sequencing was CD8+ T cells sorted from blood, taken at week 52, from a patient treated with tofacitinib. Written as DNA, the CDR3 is TGCGCCAGCAGCCCGGGCGAGGGGACGGTCTACGAGCAGTACTTC. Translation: CASSPGEGTVYEQYF.